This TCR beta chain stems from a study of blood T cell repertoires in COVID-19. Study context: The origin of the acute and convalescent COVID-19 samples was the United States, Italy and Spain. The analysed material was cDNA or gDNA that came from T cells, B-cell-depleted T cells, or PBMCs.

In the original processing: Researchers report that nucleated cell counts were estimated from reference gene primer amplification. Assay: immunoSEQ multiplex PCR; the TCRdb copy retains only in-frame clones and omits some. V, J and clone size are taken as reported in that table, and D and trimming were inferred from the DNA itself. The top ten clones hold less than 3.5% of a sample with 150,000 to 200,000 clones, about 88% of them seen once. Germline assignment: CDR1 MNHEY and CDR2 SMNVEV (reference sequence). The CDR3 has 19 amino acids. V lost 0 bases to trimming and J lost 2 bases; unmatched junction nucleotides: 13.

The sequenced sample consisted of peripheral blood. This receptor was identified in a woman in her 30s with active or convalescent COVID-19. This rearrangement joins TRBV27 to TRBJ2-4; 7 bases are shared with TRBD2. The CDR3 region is CASSLSRSGGSTTKNIQYF. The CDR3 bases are TGTGCCAGCAGTTTATCGAGGAGCGGCGGGAGTACAACCAAAAACATTCAGTACTTC.